The rows below give T cell receptor beta chains drawn from one sample of a study of T cell responses to AZD1222 COVID-19 vaccine. Only in-frame clones appear in the TCRdb table, and some are missing; sequencing was by immunoSEQ multiplex PCR. The table lists 120,000 or so clones, around nine tenths of them singletons, with 6% to 8% in the top ten. The material was peripheral blood, obtained 28 days after the second AZD1222 dose. These receptors were taken from an adult who received the AZD1222 COVID-19 vaccine. CDR3s include the opening cysteine and the closing phenylalanine or tryptophan. A D gene is named only where the DNA matches it firmly. Part of the rows lack a size; the others show once, few, many or a class for expanded clones.

>TRBJ1-2|.|TRBV9|.
TGTGCCAGCAGCGTAGCTAGCAGGGACGGGGGCTACACCTTC
CASSVASRDGGYTF
>TRBJ2-6|.|TRBV11-2|.
TGTGCCAGCACCACCCGCAGTCCGTCTGGGGCCAACGTCCTGACTTTC
CASTTRSPSGANVLTF
>TRBJ1-2|.|TRBV7-2|TRBD1
TGTGCCAGCAGCTGGGATCAGGGGGTTGGGGGCTACACCTTC
CASSWDQGVGGYTF
>TRBJ2-3|.|TRBV3-1/TRBV3-2|.
TGTGCCAGCAGCCAAGTCTCTCGTCCAGATACGCAGTATTTT
CASSQVSRPDTQYF
>TRBJ1-5|.|TRBV3-1/TRBV3-2|.
TGTGCCAGCAGCCCCCCGCCGCTGGCATACAATCAGCCCCAGCATTTT
CASSPPPLAYNQPQHF
>TRBJ2-2|.|TRBV21-1|.
TGTGCCAGCAGCTCCCACACAGGGAGGGAAAGGCGCGACACCGGGGAGCTGTTTTTT
CASSSHTGRERRDTGELFF
>TRBJ2-1|.|TRBV7-7|TRBD2
TGTGCTAGCAGTAGCGGGGGGGTTGCGAATGAGCAGTTCTTC
CASSSGGVANEQFF
>TRBJ1-1|.|TRBV30|.
TGTGCCTGGATGGATCCCGAAGCTTTCTTT
CAWMDPEAFF
>TRBJ1-1|.|TRBV5-1|.
TGCGCCAGCAGCTTGGACCGGATGAACACTGAAGCTTTCTTT
CASSLDRMNTEAFF
>TRBJ1-5|.|TRBV9|.
TGTGCCAGCAGCGACGACGGAATTAGCAATCAGCCCCAGCATTTT
CASSDDGISNQPQHF
>TRBJ2-7|.|TRBV7-2|TRBD2
TGTGCCAGCAGCTTAGGGCAGCGGGGGGCCACCTACGAGCAGTACTTC
CASSLGQRGATYEQYF
>TRBJ1-6|.|TRBV30|.
TGTGCCTGGAGTGTAGGGGCCGTCCGTCACTTT
CAWSVGAVRHF
>TRBJ2-5|.|TRBV7-9|.
TGTGCCAGCAGCTTTTACCAGAAAGAAGGAGAGACCCAGTACTTC
CASSFYQKEGETQYF
>TRBJ1-2|once|TRBV29-1|.
TGCAGCGCCAGCCCGGAGGGATATGGCTACACCTTC
CSASPEGYGYTF
>TRBJ1-6|.|TRBV9|.
TGTGCCAGCAGCGTAGAGGAAGGGATCAATTCACCCCTCCACTTT
CASSVEEGINSPLHF
>TRBJ1-6|.|TRBV4-1|.
TGCGCCAGCAGCCAAGAGTGGGCCTCACCCCTCCACTTT
CASSQEWASPLHF
>TRBJ2-7|.|TRBV11-1|.
TGTGCCAGCAGCTACGGGACGGAGAGCTCCTACGAGCAGTACTTC
CASSYGTESSYEQYF
>TRBJ2-5|few|TRBV7-2|TRBD2
TGTGCCAGCAGCAGAAGACTAGCGGGGGGTACAGAGACCCAGTACTTC
CASSRRLAGGTETQYF
>TRBJ2-3|few|TRBV2|.
TGTGCCAGCAGGGAAACAGATACGCAGTATTTT
CASRETDTQYF
>TRBJ2-7|.|TRBV5-1|.
TGCGCCAGCAGCTTGCTGTGGGGGGAAGGCTACGAGCAGTACTTC
CASSLLWGEGYEQYF
>TRBJ1-1|.|TRBV10-3|.
TGTGCCATCAGTGCGGAGGGGATCGGCACTGAAGCTTTCTTT
CAISAEGIGTEAFF
>TRBJ2-1|.|TRBV4-3|TRBD2
TGCGCCAGCAGCCAAGATCTAGGCTGGACTAGCGTTTACAATGAGCAGTTCTTC
CASSQDLGWTSVYNEQFF
>TRBJ1-1|.|TRBV11-2|.
TGTGCCAGCAGGGAGCCAGGGGACACTGAAGCTTTCTTT
CASREPGDTEAFF
>TRBJ2-7|.|TRBV13|.
TGTGCCAGCAGCCCCGGGGCATCCCCCTACGAGCAGTACTTC
CASSPGASPYEQYF